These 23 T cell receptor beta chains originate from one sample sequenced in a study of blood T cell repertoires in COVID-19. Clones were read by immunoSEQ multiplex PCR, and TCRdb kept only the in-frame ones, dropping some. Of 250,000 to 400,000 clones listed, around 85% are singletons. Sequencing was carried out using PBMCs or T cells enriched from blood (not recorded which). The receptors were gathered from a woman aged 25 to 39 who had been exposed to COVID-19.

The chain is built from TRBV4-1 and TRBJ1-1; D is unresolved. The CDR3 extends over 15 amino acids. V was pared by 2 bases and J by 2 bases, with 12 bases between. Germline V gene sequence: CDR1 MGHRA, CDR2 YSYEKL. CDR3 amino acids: CASSQLGGGNTEAFF. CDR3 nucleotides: TGCGCCAGCAGCCAACTCGGTGGCGGTAACACTGAAGCTTTCTTT.

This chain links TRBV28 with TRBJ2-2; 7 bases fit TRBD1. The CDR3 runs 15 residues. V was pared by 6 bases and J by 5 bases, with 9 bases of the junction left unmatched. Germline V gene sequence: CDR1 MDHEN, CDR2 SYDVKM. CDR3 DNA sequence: TGTGCCAGCAGGGCTGACAGGGTCGTAACCGGGGAGCTGTTTTTT. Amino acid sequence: CASRADRVVTGELFF. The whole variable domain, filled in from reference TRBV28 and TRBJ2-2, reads DVKVTQSSRYLVKRTGEKVFLECVQDMDHENMFWYRQDPGLGLRLIYFSYDVKMKEKGDIPEGYSVSREKKERFSLILESASTNQTSMYLCASRADRVVTGELFFGEGSRLTVL.

The CDR3 nucleotides read TGTGCCAGCAGTGAAATTACAGCGGATCAGCCCCAGCATTTT. Amino acids: CASSEITADQPQHF. The chain employs TRBV25-1 and TRBJ1-5; D gene uncertain. V lost 2 bases and J lost 5, with 10 bases in between. In germline, CDR1 is MGHDK, CDR2 SYGVNS. This CDR3 has 14 amino acids.

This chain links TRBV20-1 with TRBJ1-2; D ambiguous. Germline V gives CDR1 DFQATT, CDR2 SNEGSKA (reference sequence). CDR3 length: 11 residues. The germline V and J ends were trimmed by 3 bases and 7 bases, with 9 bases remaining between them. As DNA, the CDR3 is TGCAGTGCTAGGTATGGCCGTGGCTACACCTTC. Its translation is CSARYGRGYTF.

The CDR3 DNA reads TGTGCCAGCAGCTTATTTGGGACTTCAGTCTCTGGGGCCAACGTCCTGACTTTC. Its translation is CASSLFGTSVSGANVLTF. The rearrangement uses TRBV7-6 and TRBJ2-6, with a possible D match to TRBD2 (6 bases). Germline CDR1 reads SGHVS; CDR2 reads FNYEAQ. Trimming cost V 2 bases and J 0 bases, with 14 bases left between them. This CDR3 has 18 residues.

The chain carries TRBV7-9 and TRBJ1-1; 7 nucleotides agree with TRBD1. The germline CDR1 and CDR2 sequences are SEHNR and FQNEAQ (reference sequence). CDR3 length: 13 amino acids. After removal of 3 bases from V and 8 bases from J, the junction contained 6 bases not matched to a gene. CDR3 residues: CASSLTGSREAFF. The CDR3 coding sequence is TGTGCCAGCAGCTTGACAGGGAGTCGAGAAGCTTTCTTT.

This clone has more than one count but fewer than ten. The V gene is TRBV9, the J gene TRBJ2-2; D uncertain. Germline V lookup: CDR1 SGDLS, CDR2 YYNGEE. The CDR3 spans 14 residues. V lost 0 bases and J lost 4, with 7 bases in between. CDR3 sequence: CASSVGLGTGELFF. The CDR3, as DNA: TGTGCCAGCAGCGTAGGGCTAGGCACCGGGGAGCTGTTTTTT. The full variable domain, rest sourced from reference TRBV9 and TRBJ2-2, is DSGVTQTPKHLITATGQRVTLRCSPRSGDLSVYWYQQSLDQGLQFLIQYYNGEERAKGNILERFSAQQFPDLHSELNLSSLELGDSALYFCASSVGLGTGELFFGEGSRLTVL.

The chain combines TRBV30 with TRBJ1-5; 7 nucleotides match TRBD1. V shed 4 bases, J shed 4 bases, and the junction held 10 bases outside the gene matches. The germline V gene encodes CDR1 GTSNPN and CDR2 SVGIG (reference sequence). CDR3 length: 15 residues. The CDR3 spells CAWNQRQGHNQPQHF. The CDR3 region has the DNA TGTGCCTGGAACCAAAGACAGGGACATAATCAGCCCCAGCATTTT.

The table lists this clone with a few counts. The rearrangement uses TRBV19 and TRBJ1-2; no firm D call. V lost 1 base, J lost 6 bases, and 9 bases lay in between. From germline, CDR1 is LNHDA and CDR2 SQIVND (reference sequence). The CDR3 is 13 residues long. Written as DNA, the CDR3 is TGTGCCAGTAGTATAGTAGAAAGTGATGGCTACACCTTC. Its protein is CASSIVESDGYTF.

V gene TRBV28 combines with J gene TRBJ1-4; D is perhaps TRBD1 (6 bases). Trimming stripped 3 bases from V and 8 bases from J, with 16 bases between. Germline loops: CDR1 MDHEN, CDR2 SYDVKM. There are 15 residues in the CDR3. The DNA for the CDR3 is TGTGCCAGCAGTTTGGGGTCAGGGGTATACGAAAAACTGTTTTTT. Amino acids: CASSLGSGVYEKLFF.

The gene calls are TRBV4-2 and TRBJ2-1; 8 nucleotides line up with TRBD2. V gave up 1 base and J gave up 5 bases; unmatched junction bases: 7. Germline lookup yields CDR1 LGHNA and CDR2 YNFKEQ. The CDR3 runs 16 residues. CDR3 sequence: CASSQGGGGPNNEQFF. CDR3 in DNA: TGTGCCAGCAGCCAAGGGGGCGGGGGGCCGAACAATGAGCAGTTCTTC.

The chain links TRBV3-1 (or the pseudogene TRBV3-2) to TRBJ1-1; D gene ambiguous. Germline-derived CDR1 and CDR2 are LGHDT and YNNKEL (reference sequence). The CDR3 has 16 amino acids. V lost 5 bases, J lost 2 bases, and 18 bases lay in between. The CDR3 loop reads CASSGGGSRVNTEAFF. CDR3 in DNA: TGTGCCAGCAGCGGCGGAGGTAGCCGGGTCAACACTGAAGCTTTCTTT.

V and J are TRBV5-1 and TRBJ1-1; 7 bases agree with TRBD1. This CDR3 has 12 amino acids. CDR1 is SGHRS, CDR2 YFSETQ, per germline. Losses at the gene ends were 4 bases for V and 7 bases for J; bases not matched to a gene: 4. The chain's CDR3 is CASSQQGYEAFF. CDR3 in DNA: TGCGCCAGCAGCCAACAGGGGTATGAAGCTTTCTTT.

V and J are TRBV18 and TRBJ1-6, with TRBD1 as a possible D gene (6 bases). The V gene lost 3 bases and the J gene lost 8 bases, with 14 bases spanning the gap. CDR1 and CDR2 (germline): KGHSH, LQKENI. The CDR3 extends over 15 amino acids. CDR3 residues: CASSPTGLGDSPLHF. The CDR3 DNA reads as TGTGCCAGCTCACCTACAGGGTTGGGGGATTCACCCCTCCACTTT.

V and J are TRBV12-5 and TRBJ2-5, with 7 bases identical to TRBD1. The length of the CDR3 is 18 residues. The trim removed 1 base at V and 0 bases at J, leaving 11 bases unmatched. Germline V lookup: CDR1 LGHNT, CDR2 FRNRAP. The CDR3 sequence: CASGLALGTDGYQETQYF. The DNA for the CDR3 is TGTGCTAGTGGTTTGGCGCTAGGGACAGACGGGTACCAAGAGACCCAGTACTTC.

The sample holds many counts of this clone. CDR3 residues: CASSFGRGQARAHQPQHF. The CDR3 DNA reads as TGTGCCAGCAGCTTTGGGAGGGGACAGGCGAGGGCTCATCAGCCCCAGCATTTT. J is TRBJ1-5 and V is TRBV7-9; 8 positions match TRBD1. After removal of 3 bases from V and 5 bases from J, the junction contained 15 bases not matched to a gene. This CDR3 contains 18 residues. Germline lookup yields CDR1 SEHNR and CDR2 FQNEAQ (reference sequence).

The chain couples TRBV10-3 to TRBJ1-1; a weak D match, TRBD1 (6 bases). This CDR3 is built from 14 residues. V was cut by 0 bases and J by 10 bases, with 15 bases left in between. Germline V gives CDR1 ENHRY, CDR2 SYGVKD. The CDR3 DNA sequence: TGTGCCATCAGTGAGTCGGTACAGGGCCTGGGAGCTTTCTTT. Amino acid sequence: CAISESVQGLGAFF.

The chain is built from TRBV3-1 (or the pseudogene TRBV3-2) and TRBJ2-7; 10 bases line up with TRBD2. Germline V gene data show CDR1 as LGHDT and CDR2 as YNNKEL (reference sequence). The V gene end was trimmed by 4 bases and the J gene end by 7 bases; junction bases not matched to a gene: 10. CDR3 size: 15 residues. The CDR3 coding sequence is TGTGCCAGCAGCCTTCCGGGACTAGCGTACGGGGAGCAGTACTTC. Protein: CASSLPGLAYGEQYF.

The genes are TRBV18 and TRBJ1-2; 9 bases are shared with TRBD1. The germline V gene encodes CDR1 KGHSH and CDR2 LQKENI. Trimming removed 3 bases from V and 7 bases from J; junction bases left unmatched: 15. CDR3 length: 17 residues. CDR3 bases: TGTGCCAGCTCACCGTCGGGACAGGGTTTGACAGGAGGTGGCTACACCTTC. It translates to CASSPSGQGLTGGGYTF.

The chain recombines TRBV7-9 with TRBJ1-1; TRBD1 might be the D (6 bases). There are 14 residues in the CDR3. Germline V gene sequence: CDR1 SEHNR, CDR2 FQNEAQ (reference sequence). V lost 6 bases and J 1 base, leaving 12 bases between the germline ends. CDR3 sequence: CASRRDIRNTEAFF. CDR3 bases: TGTGCCAGCAGACGGGACATTAGGAACACTGAAGCTTTCTTT.

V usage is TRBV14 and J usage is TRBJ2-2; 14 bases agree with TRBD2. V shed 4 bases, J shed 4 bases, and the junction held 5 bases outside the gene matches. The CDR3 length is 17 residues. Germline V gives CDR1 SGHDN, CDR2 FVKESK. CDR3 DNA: TGTGCCAGCAGCCCCCTGACTAGCGGGAGGGGCACCGGGGAGCTGTTTTTT. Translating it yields CASSPLTSGRGTGELFF.

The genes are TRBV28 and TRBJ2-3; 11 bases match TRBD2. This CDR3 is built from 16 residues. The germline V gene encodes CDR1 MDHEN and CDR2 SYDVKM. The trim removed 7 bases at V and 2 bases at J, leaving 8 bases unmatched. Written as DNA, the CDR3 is TGTGCCAGCAAAACCGGGACTAGCGGAGTCACAGATACGCAGTATTTT. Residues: CASKTGTSGVTDTQYF.

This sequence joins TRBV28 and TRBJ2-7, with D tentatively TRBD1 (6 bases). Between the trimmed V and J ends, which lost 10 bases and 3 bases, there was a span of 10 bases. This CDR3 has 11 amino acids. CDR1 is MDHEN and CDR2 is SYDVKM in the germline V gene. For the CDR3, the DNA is TGTGCCATCACAGGGAACTACGAGCAGTACTTC. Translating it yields CAITGNYEQYF.